This TCR beta chain was sequenced during a study of cytomegalovirus exposure and HLA in healthy donors. Primers included in the PCR were 60 Vbeta and 13 Jbeta primers. The data were produced by immunoSEQ multiplex PCR, yet TCRdb's version contains in-frame clones alone and is incomplete. The profile covers 150,000 to 200,000 clones, with roughly 84% appearing a single time and about 2.1% taken by the ten largest. This clonotype was sampled from a man aged 18 to 30 in good health and CMV-seropositive. Sequenced input: PBMCs.

DNA of the CDR3: TGTGCCAGCAGCTTGGGCGGGGGGGGATTGGACTATGGCTACACCTTC. This translates into CASSLGGGGLDYGYTF. The gene calls are TRBV5-5 and TRBJ1-2, with D maybe TRBD1 (5 bases). CDR3 size: 16 residues. In germline, CDR1 is SGHKS, CDR2 YYEKEE (reference sequence). The ends were cut back, 0 bases at V and 3 bases at J, with 15 bases in the middle.